One and the same sample provided the 15 T cell receptor beta chains below, sequenced in a study of cytomegalovirus exposure and HLA in healthy donors. A multiplex PCR was run with 60 Vbeta primers and 13 Jbeta primers. Some clones are missing from TCRdb's copy, which holds only in-frame ones; the method was immunoSEQ multiplex PCR. This sample has roughly 290,000 clones, with 85% to 90% found just once. Sequencing input: PBMCs. These receptors originate from a woman under 30 in good health and CMV-seronegative.

This rearrangement joins TRBV4-2 to TRBJ1-2; TRBD1 is a possible D gene (5 bases). This CDR3 spans 17 amino acids. Per germline, CDR1 LGHNA and CDR2 YNFKEQ. Trimming stripped 2 bases from V and 6 bases from J, with 22 bases between. This chain's CDR3 is CASSQPGGTAQTNGYTF. The CDR3 DNA is TGTGCCAGCAGCCAACCCGGGGGAACAGCGCAAACCAATGGCTACACCTTC.

The chain recombines TRBV5-6 with TRBJ1-1, with D unresolved. Deletions cut 3 bases from V and 1 base from J, with 7 bases between. Germline lookup yields CDR1 SGHDT and CDR2 YYEEEE. This CDR3 contains 13 residues. CDR3 sequence: CASSSGSNTEAFF. In DNA form, the CDR3 reads TGTGCCAGCAGCTCCGGGTCGAACACTGAAGCTTTCTTT.

The V and J genes are TRBV15 and TRBJ2-3; TRBD2 matches at 16 bases. V lost 0 bases and J lost 11; bases outside the gene matches: 2. The CDR3 extends over 15 amino acids. Germline assignment: CDR1 LNHNV and CDR2 YYDKDF (reference sequence). CDR3 nucleotides: TGTGCCACCAGCAGAGATGGGACTAGCGGGGGGGAGCAGTATTTT. This gives the protein CATSRDGTSGGEQYF.

This clone appeared a few times. V and J are TRBV2 and TRBJ2-3, with 9 bases that match TRBD2. This CDR3 is built from 13 residues. The V and J ends lost 11 bases and 3 bases, in that order; junction bases with no gene match: 6. Per the germline V gene, CDR1 is SNHLY and CDR2 is FYNNEI. The CDR3 DNA reads as TGTGCCTCCAGTAGCGGGGGAACAGATACGCAGTATTTT. Translation gives CASSSGGTDTQYF. The full variable domain, its missing parts supplied by reference TRBV2 and TRBJ2-3, is EPEVTQTPSHQVTQMGQEVILRCVPISNHLYFYWYRQILGQKVEFLVSFYNNEISEKSEIFDDQFSVERPDGSNFTLKIRSTKLEDSAMYFCASSSGGTDTQYFGPGTRLTVL.

The gene calls are TRBV6-1 and TRBJ2-2, with no clear D. This CDR3 is built from 12 residues. Between the trimmed V and J ends, which lost 8 bases and 6 bases, there was a span of 10 bases. Germline loops: CDR1 MNHNS, CDR2 SASEGT. This chain's CDR3 is CASGPTPGELFF. DNA for the CDR3: TGTGCCAGCGGCCCCACCCCCGGGGAGCTGTTTTTT.

This chain links TRBV4-1 with TRBJ2-1, with 8 bases fitting TRBD2. The CDR3 length is 13 residues. Losses at the gene ends were 8 bases for V and 10 bases for J; bases not matched to a gene: 10. Germline V CDR1 and CDR2: MGHRA, YSYEKL. The CDR3 loop reads CASGGGPVAEQFF. In nucleotides, the CDR3 is TGCGCCAGCGGCGGGGGGCCCGTCGCGGAGCAGTTCTTC.

The count of this clone is one. V and J are TRBV6-1 and TRBJ2-1, with TRBD1 as a possible D gene (5 bases). Trimming removed 2 bases from V and 8 bases from J, with 10 bases in between. The CDR3 totals 13 residues. Germline V CDR1 and CDR2: MNHNS, SASEGT. Here the CDR3 reads CASSEFPRDEQFF. CDR3 nucleotides: TGTGCCAGCAGTGAATTTCCCAGGGATGAGCAGTTCTTC.

The rearrangement uses TRBV27 and TRBJ1-5; D unresolved. Germline V gene sequence: CDR1 MNHEY, CDR2 SMNVEV (reference sequence). The CDR3 extends over 15 amino acids. V dropped 3 bases and J dropped 2 bases, with 11 bases sitting between them. CDR3 sequence (DNA): TGTGCCAGCAGTTTTGCGGCCGAGGGCAATCAGCCCCAGCATTTT. Amino acids: CASSFAAEGNQPQHF.

The rearrangement links TRBV19 to TRBJ1-5; 10 positions agree with TRBD1. Germline CDR1 LNHDA, CDR2 SQIVND (reference sequence). This CDR3 has 16 residues. V trimming: 6 bases; J trimming: 6 bases; junction bases outside the gene matches: 11. This CDR3 is CASSNRDRGVGQPQHF. As DNA, the CDR3 is TGTGCCAGTAGCAACCGGGACAGGGGCGTTGGTCAGCCCCAGCATTTT. The variable domain in full, with the rest retrieved from reference TRBV19 and TRBJ1-5, is DGGITQSPKYLFRKEGQNVTLSCEQNLNHDAMYWYRQDPGQGLRLIYYSQIVNDFQKGDIAEGYSVSREKKESFPLTVTSAQKNPTAFYLCASSNRDRGVGQPQHFGDGTRLSIL.

V gene TRBV5-4 combines with J gene TRBJ1-3, with D perhaps matching TRBD1 (5 bases). The CDR3 loop spans 18 amino acids. Germline CDR1 is SGHNT and CDR2 is YYREEE (reference sequence). V was shortened by 3 bases and J by 4 bases, with 23 bases between the two germline ends. CDR3 residues: CASSSMGGGWTSGNTIYF. The CDR3 DNA reads as TGTGCCAGCAGCTCAATGGGGGGGGGTTGGACCTCCGGAAACACCATATATTTT.

The gene calls are TRBV14 and TRBJ2-7, with 7 nucleotides matching TRBD1. Germline loops: CDR1 SGHDN, CDR2 FVKESK. The CDR3 spans 15 residues. V lost 4 bases and J lost 7; bases outside the gene matches: 13. In DNA form, the CDR3 reads TGTGCCAGCAGCCCTTTCGGACAGGTCGAGGGGGAGCAGTACTTC. Protein sequence: CASSPFGQVEGEQYF.

The V call is TRBV2, the J call TRBJ1-4, with 9 bases aligning to TRBD1. With V trimmed by 10 bases and J by 6 bases, 6 bases remained unmatched. The CDR3 contains 13 residues. CDR1 is SNHLY and CDR2 is FYNNEI in the germline V gene. The CDR3 region is CAKATGGDEKLFF. Written as DNA, the CDR3 is TGTGCCAAAGCGACAGGGGGTGATGAAAAACTGTTTTTT.

This clone appeared a few times. This sequence joins TRBV7-9 and TRBJ2-7, with D maybe TRBD1 (6 bases). This CDR3 has 14 residues. CDR1 is SEHNR and CDR2 is FQNEAQ in the germline V gene (reference sequence). Trimming shortened V by 4 bases and J by 3 bases, and 13 bases separated the two germline ends. In DNA, the CDR3 is TGTGCCAGCAGCTACGGACAGAGCAACTACGAGCAGTACTTC. The encoded protein is CASSYGQSNYEQYF.

This chain connects TRBV2 to TRBJ1-1; the D gene is possibly TRBD1 (6 bases). CDR3 length: 13 amino acids. Germline V gene sequence: CDR1 SNHLY, CDR2 FYNNEI. The germline V and J ends were trimmed by 4 bases and 4 bases, with 10 bases remaining between them. The CDR3 reads CASSGQGSTEAFF. CDR3 nucleotide sequence: TGTGCCAGCAGTGGTCAGGGGTCCACTGAAGCTTTCTTT.

This clone occurred a few times. This chain connects TRBV19 to TRBJ2-5, with 9 bases matching TRBD1. The J call may be wrong; the DNA end is better matched by TRBJ2-7. The CDR3 sequence is 14 residues long. Germline V gene lookup returns CDR1 LNHDA and CDR2 SQIVND (reference sequence). The CDR3 coding sequence is TGTGCCAGTAGTACCGGGACAGGGATATACGAGCAGTACTTC. The encoded protein is CASSTGTGIYEQYF.